This TCR beta chain was identified during a study of T cells in Graves' hyperthyroidism and ophthalmopathy. Every diagnosis used clinical symptoms, serum thyroxine and TRAb, thyroid ultrasound and orbital computed tomography. TCR beta CDR3 regions were amplified from RNA. First-round RT-PCR targeting the TCR CDR3 was performed with the HTBI primer set. TCRdb re-called the multiplex PCR reads with MiXCR, one entry per CDR3 protein. In the table there are over 650,000 distinct CDR3 sequences, just under 45% of which are singletons. This clonotype was counted at least ten times. The sequence was obtained from an adult man with Graves' disease, either hyperthyroidism or ophthalmopathy (not recorded which). The sequenced material came from peripheral blood or thyroid tissue (not recorded which).

The CDR3 protein is CASSASDRSYEQYF. The CDR3 DNA sequence: TGTGCCAGCAGTGCTTCCGACAGGTCCTACGAGCAGTACTTC. The chain recombines TRBV2 with TRBJ2-7; TRBD1 is a possible D gene (6 bases). CDR1 is SNHLY and CDR2 is FYNNEI in the germline V gene. The CDR3 is 14 residues long. The V and J ends lost 4 bases and 1 base respectively, with 11 bases between them. The variable domain in full, with the rest retrieved from reference TRBV2 and TRBJ2-7, is EPEVTQTPSHQVTQMGQEVILRCVPISNHLYFYWYRQILGQKVEFLVSFYNNEISEKSEIFDDQFSVERPDGSNFTLKIRSTKLEDSAMYFCASSASDRSYEQYFGPGTRLTVT.